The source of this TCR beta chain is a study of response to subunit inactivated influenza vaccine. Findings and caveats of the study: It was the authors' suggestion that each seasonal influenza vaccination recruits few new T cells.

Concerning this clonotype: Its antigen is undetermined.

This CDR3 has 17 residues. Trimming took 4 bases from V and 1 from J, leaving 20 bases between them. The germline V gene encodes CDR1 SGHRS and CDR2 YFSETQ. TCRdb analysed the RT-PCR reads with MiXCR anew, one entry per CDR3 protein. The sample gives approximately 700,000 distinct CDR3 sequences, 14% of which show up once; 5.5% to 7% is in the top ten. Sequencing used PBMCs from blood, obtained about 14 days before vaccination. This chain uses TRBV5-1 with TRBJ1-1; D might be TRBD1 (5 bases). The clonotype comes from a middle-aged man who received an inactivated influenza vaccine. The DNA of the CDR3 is TGCGCCAGCAGCGGCGCAATTGGCAGGGACTGGAACACTGAAGCTTTCTTT. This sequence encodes CASSGAIGRDWNTEAFF.